The clone carrying this T cell receptor (beta chain) has only one observation. This sample was taken from a study of blood T cell repertoires in COVID-19. Study as a whole: Samples representing acute and convalescent COVID-19 were sourced from the United States, Italy and Spain. PBMCs, B-cell-depleted T cells, or T cells provided the cDNA or gDNA that made up the material.

Patients in Seattle were enrolled during active infection, then followed longitudinally. Germline V lookup: CDR1 SGHDN, CDR2 FVKESK. This CDR3 comprises 18 residues. Germline trimming cut 2 bases from V and 9 bases from J; bases unmatched to any gene: 14. Original data processing: Cell counts per sample came from amplifying reference gene primers. Some clones are missing from TCRdb's copy, which holds only in-frame ones; the method was immunoSEQ multiplex PCR. V and J calls and clone size come straight from that table; D and trimming were deduced from the DNA. The data show about 250,000 clones, about nine tenths seen once.

The V and J genes are TRBV14 and TRBJ2-1; the match to TRBD1 covers 12 bases. The source material was peripheral blood. The TCR originated in a woman aged 25 to 45 with COVID-19, enrolled during active disease. The CDR3: CASSQKGLGTGGGSEQFF. DNA for the CDR3: TGTGCCAGCAGCCAAAAGGGGCTCGGGACAGGGGGCGGGAGTGAGCAGTTCTTC.